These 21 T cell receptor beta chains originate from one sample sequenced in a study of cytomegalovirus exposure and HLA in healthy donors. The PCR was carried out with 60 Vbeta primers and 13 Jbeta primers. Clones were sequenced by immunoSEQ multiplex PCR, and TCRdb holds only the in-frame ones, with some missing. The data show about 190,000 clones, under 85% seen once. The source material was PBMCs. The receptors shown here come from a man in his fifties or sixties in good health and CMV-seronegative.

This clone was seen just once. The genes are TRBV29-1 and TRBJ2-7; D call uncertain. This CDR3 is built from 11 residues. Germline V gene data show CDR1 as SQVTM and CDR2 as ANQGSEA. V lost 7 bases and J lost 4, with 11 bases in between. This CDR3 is CSASLEYEQYF. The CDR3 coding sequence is TGCAGCGCATCCTTAGAGTACGAGCAGTACTTC.

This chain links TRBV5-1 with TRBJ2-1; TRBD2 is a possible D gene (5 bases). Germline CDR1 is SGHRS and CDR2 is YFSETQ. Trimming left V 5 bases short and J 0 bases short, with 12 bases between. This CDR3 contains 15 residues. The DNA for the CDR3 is TGCGCCAGCAGATTTACGGGGAACTCCTACAATGAGCAGTTCTTC. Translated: CASRFTGNSYNEQFF.

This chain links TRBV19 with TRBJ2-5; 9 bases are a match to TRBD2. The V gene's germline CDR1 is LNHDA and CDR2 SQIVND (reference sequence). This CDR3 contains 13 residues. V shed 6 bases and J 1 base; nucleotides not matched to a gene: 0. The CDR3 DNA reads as TGTGCCAGTAGGCGGGGGGGCCAAGAGACCCAGTACTTC. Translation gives CASRRGGQETQYF. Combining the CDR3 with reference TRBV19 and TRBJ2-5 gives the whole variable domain DGGITQSPKYLFRKEGQNVTLSCEQNLNHDAMYWYRQDPGQGLRLIYYSQIVNDFQKGDIAEGYSVSREKKESFPLTVTSAQKNPTAFYLCASRRGGQETQYFGPGTRLLVL.

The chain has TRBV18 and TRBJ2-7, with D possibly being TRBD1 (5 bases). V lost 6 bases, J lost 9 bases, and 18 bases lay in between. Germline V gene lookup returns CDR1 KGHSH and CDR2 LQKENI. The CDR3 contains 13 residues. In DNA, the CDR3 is TGTGCCAGCTCCCGACAGTCGGCTAGGGGGCAGTACTTC. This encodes CASSRQSARGQYF.

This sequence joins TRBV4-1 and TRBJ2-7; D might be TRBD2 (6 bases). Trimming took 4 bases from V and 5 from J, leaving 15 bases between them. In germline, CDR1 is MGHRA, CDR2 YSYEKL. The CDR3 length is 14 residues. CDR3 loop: CASSPGTYFHEQYF. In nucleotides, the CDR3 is TGCGCCAGCAGCCCAGGGACTTACTTCCACGAGCAGTACTTC.

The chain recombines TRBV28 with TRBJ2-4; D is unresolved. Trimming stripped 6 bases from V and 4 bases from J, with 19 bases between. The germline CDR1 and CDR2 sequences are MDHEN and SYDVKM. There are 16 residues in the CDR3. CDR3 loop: CASSLTLSYLKNIQYF. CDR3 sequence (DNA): TGTGCCAGCAGCCTTACCCTTAGTTATCTAAAAAACATTCAGTACTTC.

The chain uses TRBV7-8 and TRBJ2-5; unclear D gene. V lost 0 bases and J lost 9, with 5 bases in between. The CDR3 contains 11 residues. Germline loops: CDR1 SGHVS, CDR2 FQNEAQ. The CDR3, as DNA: TGTGCCAGCAGCTTAGCGGCCGCCCAGTACTTC. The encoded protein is CASSLAAAQYF.

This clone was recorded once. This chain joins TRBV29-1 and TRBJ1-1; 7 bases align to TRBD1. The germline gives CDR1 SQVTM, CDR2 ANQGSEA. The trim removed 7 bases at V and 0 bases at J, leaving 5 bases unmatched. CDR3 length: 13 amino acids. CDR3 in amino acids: CSASGTVNTEAFF. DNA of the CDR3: TGCAGCGCTTCCGGGACAGTGAACACTGAAGCTTTCTTT.

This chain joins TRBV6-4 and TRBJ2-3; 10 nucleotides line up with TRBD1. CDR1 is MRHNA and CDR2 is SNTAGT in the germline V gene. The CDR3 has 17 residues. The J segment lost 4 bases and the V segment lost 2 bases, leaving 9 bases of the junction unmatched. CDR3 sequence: CASSDRFPDRGADTQYF. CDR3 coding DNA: TGTGCCAGCAGTGACCGTTTTCCGGACAGGGGGGCAGATACGCAGTATTTT.

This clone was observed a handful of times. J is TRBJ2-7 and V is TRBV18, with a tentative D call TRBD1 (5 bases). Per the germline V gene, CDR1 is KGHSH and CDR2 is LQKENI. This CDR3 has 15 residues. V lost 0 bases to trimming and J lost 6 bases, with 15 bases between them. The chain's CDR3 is CASSPPLQEISEQYF. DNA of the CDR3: TGTGCCAGCTCACCACCGTTACAGGAAATAAGCGAGCAGTACTTC.

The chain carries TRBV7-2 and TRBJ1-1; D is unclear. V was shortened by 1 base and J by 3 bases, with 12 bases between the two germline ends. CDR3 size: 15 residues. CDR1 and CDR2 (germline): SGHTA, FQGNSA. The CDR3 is CASSLDGGPYTEAFF. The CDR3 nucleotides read TGTGCCAGCAGCTTAGATGGAGGGCCCTACACTGAAGCTTTCTTT.

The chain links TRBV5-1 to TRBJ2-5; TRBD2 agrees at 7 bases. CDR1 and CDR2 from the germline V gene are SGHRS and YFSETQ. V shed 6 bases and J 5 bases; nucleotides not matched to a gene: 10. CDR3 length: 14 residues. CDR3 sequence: CASTPPGGEETQYF. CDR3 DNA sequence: TGCGCCAGCACCCCCCCTGGGGGGGAGGAGACCCAGTACTTC.

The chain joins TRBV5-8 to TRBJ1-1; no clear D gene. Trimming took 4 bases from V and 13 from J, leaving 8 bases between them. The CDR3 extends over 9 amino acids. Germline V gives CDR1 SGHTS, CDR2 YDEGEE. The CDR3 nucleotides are TGTGCCAGCAGCCTACCCGTTTTCTTT. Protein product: CASSLPVFF.

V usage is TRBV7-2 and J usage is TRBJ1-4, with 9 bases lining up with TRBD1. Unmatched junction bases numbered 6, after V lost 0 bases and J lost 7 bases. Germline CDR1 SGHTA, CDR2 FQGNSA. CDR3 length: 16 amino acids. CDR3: CASSLAQQGAREKLFF. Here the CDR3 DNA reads TGTGCCAGCAGCTTAGCCCAACAGGGGGCCCGTGAAAAACTGTTTTTT.

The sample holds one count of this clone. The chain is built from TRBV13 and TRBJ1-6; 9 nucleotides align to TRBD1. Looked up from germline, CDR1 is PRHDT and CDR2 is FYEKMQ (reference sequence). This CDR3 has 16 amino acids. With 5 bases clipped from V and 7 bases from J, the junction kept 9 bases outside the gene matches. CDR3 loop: CASSRRPGQGNSPLHF. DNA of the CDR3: TGTGCCAGCAGCCGACGCCCGGGACAGGGAAATTCACCCCTCCACTTT.

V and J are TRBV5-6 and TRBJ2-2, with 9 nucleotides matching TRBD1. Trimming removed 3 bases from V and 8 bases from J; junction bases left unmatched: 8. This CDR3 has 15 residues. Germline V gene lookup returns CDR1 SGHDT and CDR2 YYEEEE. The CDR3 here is CASSSRQGGYGELFF. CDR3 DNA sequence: TGTGCCAGCAGCTCCCGACAGGGGGGGTATGGGGAGCTGTTTTTT. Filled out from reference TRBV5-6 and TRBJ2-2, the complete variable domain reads DAGVTQSPTHLIKTRGQQVTLRCSPKSGHDTVSWYQQALGQGPQFIFQYYEEEERQRGNFPDRFSGHQFPNYSSELNVNALLLGDSALYLCASSSRQGGYGELFFGEGSRLTVL.

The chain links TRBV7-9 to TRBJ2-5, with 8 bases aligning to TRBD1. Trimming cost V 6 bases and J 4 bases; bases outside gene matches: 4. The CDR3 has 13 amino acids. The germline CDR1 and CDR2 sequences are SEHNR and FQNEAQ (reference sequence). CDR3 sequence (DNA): TGTGCCAGCAGATCTACAGGGGGAGAGACCCAGTACTTC. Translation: CASRSTGGETQYF.

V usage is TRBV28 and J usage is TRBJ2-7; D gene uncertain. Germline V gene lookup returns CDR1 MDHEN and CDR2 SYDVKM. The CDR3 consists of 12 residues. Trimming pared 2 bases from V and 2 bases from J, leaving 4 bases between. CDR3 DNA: TGTGCCAGCAGTTTAGGCACCTACGAGCAGTACTTC. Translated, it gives CASSLGTYEQYF. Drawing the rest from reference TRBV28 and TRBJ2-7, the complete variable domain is DVKVTQSSRYLVKRTGEKVFLECVQDMDHENMFWYRQDPGLGLRLIYFSYDVKMKEKGDIPEGYSVSREKKERFSLILESASTNQTSMYLCASSLGTYEQYFGPGTRLTVT.

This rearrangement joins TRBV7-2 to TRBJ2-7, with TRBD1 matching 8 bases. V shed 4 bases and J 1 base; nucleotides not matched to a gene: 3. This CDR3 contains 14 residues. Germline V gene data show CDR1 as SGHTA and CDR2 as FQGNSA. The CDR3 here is CASSSQGASYEQYF. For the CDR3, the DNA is TGTGCCAGCAGCTCCCAGGGGGCTTCCTACGAGCAGTACTTC.

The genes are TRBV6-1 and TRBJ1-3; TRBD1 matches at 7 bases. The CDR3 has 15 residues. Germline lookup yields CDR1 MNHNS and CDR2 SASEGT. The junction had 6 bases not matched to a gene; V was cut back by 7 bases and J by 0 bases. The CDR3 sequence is CASTRQGTSGNTIYF. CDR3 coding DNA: TGTGCCAGCACTCGACAGGGAACCTCTGGAAACACCATATATTTT.

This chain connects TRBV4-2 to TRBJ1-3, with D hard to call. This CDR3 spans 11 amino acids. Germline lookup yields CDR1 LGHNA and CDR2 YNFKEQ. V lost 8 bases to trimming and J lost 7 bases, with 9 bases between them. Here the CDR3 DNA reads TGTGCCAGCTCCCTCAGGAACACCATATATTTT. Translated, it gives CASSLRNTIYF.